This record concerns one T cell receptor (beta chain) sequence. What it binds is unknown. This sample was taken from a study of shared clonotypes between healthy human individuals. Study-level findings and limits: Generation probabilities of non-shared clonotypes were lower (relative to those shared by all four donors). Of the naive CD4 clonotypes, about 5% were shared across a handful of donors. Only blood was sampled, and tissue TCR repertoires likely differ from blood ones.

Using immunoSEQ multiplex PCR, the repertoire was profiled, and TCRdb retains in-frame clones only, with some absent. The data contain roughly 700,000 clones, roughly 87% of them singletons. Germline V CDR1 and CDR2: MRHNA, SNTAGT. V was trimmed by 0 bases and J by 9 bases, leaving 9 bases between them. This CDR3 comprises 14 residues. Donors were healthy HIV-negative adults without recently reported acute infections or vaccinations. The rearrangement links TRBV6-4 to TRBJ1-6; the D gene is possibly TRBD1 (5 bases). The clonotype comes from a man aged 18 to 35 in good health. Some clones in this sample may be carry-over from other donors' samples. The sample was memory CD8+ T cells from PBMCs. Subset defined: CD45RO+ cells pooled with CCR7-negative TemRA cells. CDR3 sequence: CASSDSDGGSPLHF. The DNA of the CDR3 is TGTGCCAGCAGTGACTCTGACGGGGGTTCACCCCTCCACTTT.